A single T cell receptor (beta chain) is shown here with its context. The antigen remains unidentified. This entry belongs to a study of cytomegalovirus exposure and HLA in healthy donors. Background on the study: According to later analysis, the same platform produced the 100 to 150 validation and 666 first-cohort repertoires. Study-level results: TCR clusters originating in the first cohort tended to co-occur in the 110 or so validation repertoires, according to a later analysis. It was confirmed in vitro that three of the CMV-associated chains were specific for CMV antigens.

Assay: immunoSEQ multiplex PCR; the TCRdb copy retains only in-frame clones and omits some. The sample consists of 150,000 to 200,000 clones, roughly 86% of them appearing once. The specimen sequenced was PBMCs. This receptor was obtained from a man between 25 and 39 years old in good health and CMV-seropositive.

In DNA form, the CDR3 reads TGTGCCAGCAGCTCCCAACTAGACAGAGGCTACAATGAGCAGTTCTTC. Translating it yields CASSSQLDRGYNEQFF. V is TRBV13 and J is TRBJ2-1, with D perhaps assigned TRBD1 or TRBD2 (5 bases each). Germline CDR1 is PRHDT and CDR2 is FYEKMQ (reference sequence). The CDR3 spans 16 residues. V lost 4 bases and J lost 3, with 16 bases in between.